This T cell receptor beta chain was found in a study of shared clonotypes between healthy human individuals. A note on this clone: Its antigen is unknown. A much larger clone differs from this one at a single base, so this may be a read error. As the CDR3 is not closed by the conserved phenylalanine or tryptophan, this likely results from a read error.

Deep-level running was used for the assay. Produced via immunoSEQ multiplex PCR; TCRdb's table is partial and in-frame only. The table records hundreds of thousands of clones, more than 75% of them present only once. Study conclusions and caveats: A limitation of the genetic and exposure-history diversity represented arose from few donors.

V was trimmed by 1 base and J by 2 bases, leaving 8 bases between them. This CDR3 is 13 amino acids long. From germline, CDR1 is GTSNPN and CDR2 SVGIG (reference sequence). This TCR derives from a woman aged 40-49 years in good health. Some clones in this sample may be carry-over from other donors' samples. This chain links TRBV30 with TRBJ1-2; the D is unclear. The sample comprised PBMCs. In DNA form, the CDR3 reads TGTGCCTGGAGTGGTCCAGCAAACTATGGCTACACCCTC. It yields the protein CAWSGPANYGYTL.